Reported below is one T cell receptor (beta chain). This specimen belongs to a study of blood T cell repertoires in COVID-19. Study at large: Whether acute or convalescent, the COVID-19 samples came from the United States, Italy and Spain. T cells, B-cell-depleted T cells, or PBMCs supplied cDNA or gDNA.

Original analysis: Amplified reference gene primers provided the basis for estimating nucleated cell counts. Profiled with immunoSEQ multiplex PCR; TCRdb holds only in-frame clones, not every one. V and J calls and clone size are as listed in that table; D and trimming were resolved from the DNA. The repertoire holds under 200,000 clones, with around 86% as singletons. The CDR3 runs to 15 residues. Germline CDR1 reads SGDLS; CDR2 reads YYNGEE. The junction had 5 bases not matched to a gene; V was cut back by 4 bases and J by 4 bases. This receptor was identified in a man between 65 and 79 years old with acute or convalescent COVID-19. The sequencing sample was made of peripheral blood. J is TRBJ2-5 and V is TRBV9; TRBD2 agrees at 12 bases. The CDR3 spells CASSSSGGALETQYF. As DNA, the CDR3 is TGTGCCAGCAGCTCTAGCGGGGGGGCACTAGAGACCCAGTACTTC.